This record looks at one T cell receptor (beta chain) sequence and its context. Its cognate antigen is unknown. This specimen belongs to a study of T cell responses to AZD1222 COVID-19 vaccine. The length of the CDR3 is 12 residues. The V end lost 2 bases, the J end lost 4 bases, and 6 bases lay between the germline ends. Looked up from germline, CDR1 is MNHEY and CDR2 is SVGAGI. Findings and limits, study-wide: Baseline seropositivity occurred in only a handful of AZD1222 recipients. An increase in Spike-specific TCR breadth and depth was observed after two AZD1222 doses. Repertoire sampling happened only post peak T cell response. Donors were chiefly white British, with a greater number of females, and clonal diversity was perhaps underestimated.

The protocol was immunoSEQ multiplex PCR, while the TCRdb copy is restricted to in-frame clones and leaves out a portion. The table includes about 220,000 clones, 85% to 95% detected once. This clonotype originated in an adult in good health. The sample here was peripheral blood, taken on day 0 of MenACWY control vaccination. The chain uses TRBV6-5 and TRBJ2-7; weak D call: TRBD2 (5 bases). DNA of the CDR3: TGTGCCAGCAGTTACGCGGGTTACGAGCAGTACTTC. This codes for CASSYAGYEQYF.